This TCR beta chain emerged from a study of cytomegalovirus exposure and HLA in healthy donors. Study information: The Caucasian-associated ancestry cluster held roughly 84% of roughly 370 genotyped donors. General study points: Presence/absence comparisons presumed near-even sequencing depth among donors.

Trimming cost V 4 bases and J 6 bases; bases outside gene matches: 6. This CDR3 is 13 amino acids long. Germline values: CDR1 GTSNPN, CDR2 SVGIG (reference sequence). This clone was picked up a small number of times. Its specificity is not known. Amplification used 60 Vbeta primers and 13 Jbeta primers. Method: immunoSEQ multiplex PCR; TCRdb's copy keeps in-frame clones and lacks some. Of under 90,000 clones in the sample, 70% were seen once. The source material was PBMCs. The sequence was collected from a woman between 50 and 59 years old in good health and CMV-seropositive. The chain carries TRBV30 and TRBJ2-1; the match to TRBD2 covers 7 bases. The CDR3: CAWTRGSGNEQFF. The CDR3 DNA reads as TGTGCCTGGACACGCGGGAGTGGCAATGAGCAGTTCTTC.